The present T cell receptor (beta chain) was sequenced within a study of regulatory T cells in long-lasting Graves disease. Time point here: newly diagnosed GD, antithyroid drugs for less than 3 months. PBMC RNA was the source of the TCR library. Notes on this clonotype: Its specificity is unknown.

Germline CDR1 reads SGHAT; CDR2 reads FQNNGV. The CDR3 sequence is 15 residues long. V shed 1 base and J shed 2 bases, with 11 bases lying between them. With iRepertoire HTBI primers and Arm-PCR of CDR3 regions, TCR beta libraries were built. MiXCR was run by TCRdb on the multiplex PCR reads, yielding one entry per CDR3 protein. The sample records about 620,000 distinct CDR3 sequences, roughly 15% being singletons. The study's findings and limits: New patients shared around 920 public clonotypes, fewer than the approximately 2,500 shared by persistent patients. Thyroid tissue went unexamined; only peripheral blood was analyzed.

This sample also belongs to another study, concerning T cells in Graves' hyperthyroidism and ophthalmopathy. That paper states: Hyperthyroidism was newly diagnosed in patients aged 18 to 65 (duration under 2 months). It was a median approximately 6.9 months before onset that the model predicted ophthalmopathy.

The V gene is TRBV11-2, the J gene TRBJ2-5, with D uncertain. The source is a woman in her thirties with Graves disease. Sample: peripheral blood mononuclear cells (PBMCs), taken at new diagnosis, from a patient treated with antithyroid drugs. The CDR3 nucleotides read TGTGCCAGCAGCTTAGTGGGTACAGAGCAAGAGACCCAGTACTTC. This encodes CASSLVGTEQETQYF.